The rows below give T cell receptor beta chains drawn from one sample of a study of blood T cell repertoires in COVID-19. The assay was immunoSEQ multiplex PCR, and TCRdb's table has in-frame clones only and misses some. Among about 160,000 clones listed, about 86% were seen once. The sequenced material came from peripheral blood. These TCRs come from a woman aged 70-85 years with COVID-19, enrolled during active disease. Both conserved end residues are trimmed from each CDR3. Each record gives: V gene, clone size, D gene, CDR3 protein. A D gene is named only where the DNA matches it firmly. Not every row has a clone size; where given, it reads once, few, many or a size class.

v_gene: TRBV3-1/TRBV3-2; abundance: NA; d_gene: NA; CDR3aa: ASSQLRLNTEAF
v_gene: TRBV5-1; abundance: NA; d_gene: TRBD2; CDR3aa: ASSPLAGGTTGELF
v_gene: TRBV28; abundance: NA; d_gene: NA; CDR3aa: ASSFFDSSYEQY
v_gene: TRBV2; abundance: few; d_gene: NA; CDR3aa: ASSGTMWAEAF
v_gene: TRBV5-1; abundance: NA; d_gene: TRBD2; CDR3aa: ASSGGEGPYEQY
v_gene: TRBV5-4; abundance: NA; d_gene: NA; CDR3aa: ASSSRQPPMNTEAF
v_gene: TRBV19; abundance: NA; d_gene: NA; CDR3aa: ASTQGNTEAF
v_gene: TRBV10-3; abundance: NA; d_gene: TRBD1; CDR3aa: AISESGQAYYGYT
v_gene: TRBV6-5; abundance: NA; d_gene: NA; CDR3aa: ASRPEGGLVGELF
v_gene: TRBV9; abundance: NA; d_gene: NA; CDR3aa: ASSSSGHLNTEAF
v_gene: TRBV10-3; abundance: NA; d_gene: NA; CDR3aa: AISEGEGFTEAF
v_gene: TRBV5-1; abundance: NA; d_gene: TRBD1; CDR3aa: ASSSTTGGFYGYT
v_gene: TRBV28; abundance: NA; d_gene: TRBD1; CDR3aa: ASSLSGTAKNYGYT
v_gene: TRBV9; abundance: NA; d_gene: NA; CDR3aa: ASSFTGLQSYT
v_gene: TRBV7-2; abundance: NA; d_gene: TRBD1; CDR3aa: ASSGTGGSGELF
v_gene: TRBV6-5; abundance: NA; d_gene: NA; CDR3aa: ATTPGGDEKLF
v_gene: TRBV30; abundance: NA; d_gene: NA; CDR3aa: AWSKADWPDLAKNIQY
v_gene: TRBV2; abundance: once; d_gene: TRBD1; CDR3aa: ASSRDRGADTQY
v_gene: TRBV9; abundance: NA; d_gene: NA; CDR3aa: ASSVGGGLNEKLF
v_gene: TRBV5-4; abundance: NA; d_gene: NA; CDR3aa: ASSHPGGGDADTQY
v_gene: TRBV10-1; abundance: NA; d_gene: TRBD1; CDR3aa: ASSWRGHVLNTEAF
v_gene: TRBV5-1; abundance: NA; d_gene: NA; CDR3aa: ASSWSEGSDGYT
v_gene: TRBV5-1; abundance: NA; d_gene: TRBD1; CDR3aa: ASNWGDRAYNEQF
v_gene: TRBV5-1; abundance: NA; d_gene: TRBD1; CDR3aa: ASSFRGQGRENIQY
v_gene: TRBV7-9; abundance: NA; d_gene: TRBD1; CDR3aa: ASSLRTGLNYGYT